The entry below describes one T cell receptor beta chain. Its antigen is not known. The germline gene is not matched at one end of the junction; a read error may be the cause. This entry is derived from a study of T cells in Graves' hyperthyroidism and ophthalmopathy. Study-level results: In the blood, most expanded thyroid clonotypes above 0.001 appeared as well.

Amplification of TCR beta CDR3 regions used RNA as the template. The study used the HTBI primer set for a first-round RT-PCR of the TCR CDR3. TCRdb ran MiXCR on the multiplex PCR reads and lists one entry per CDR3 protein. Here the sample spans about 24,000 distinct CDR3 sequences, around 47% being singletons. CDR3 size: 14 residues. Germline assignment: CDR1 SGHVS and CDR2 FQNEAQ. Patients showing uncontrolled infection, other autoimmune disease, pregnancy or lactation were ineligible. Specimen: blood. The receptor's source is a woman between 35 and 50 years old with Graves' hyperthyroidism that later progressed to Graves' ophthalmopathy. The chain employs TRBV7-8 and TRBJ2-7; D may be TRBD2 (7 bases). Written as DNA, the CDR3 is TGTACCAGCAGCTTAGCGGGCAGGGGCAACGAGCAGTACTTC. This translates into CTSSLAGRGNEQYF.